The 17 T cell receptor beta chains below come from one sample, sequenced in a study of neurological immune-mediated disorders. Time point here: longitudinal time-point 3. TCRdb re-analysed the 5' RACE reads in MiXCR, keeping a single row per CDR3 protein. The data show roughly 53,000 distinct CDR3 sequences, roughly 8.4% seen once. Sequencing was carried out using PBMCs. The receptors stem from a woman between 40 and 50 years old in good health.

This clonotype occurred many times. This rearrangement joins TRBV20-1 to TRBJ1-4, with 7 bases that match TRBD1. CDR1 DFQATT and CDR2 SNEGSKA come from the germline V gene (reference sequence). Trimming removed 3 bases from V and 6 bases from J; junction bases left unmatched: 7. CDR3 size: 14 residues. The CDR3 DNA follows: TGCAGTGCTAGCTTCGGGACAGCTCATGAAAAACTGTTTTTT. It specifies CSASFGTAHEKLFF.

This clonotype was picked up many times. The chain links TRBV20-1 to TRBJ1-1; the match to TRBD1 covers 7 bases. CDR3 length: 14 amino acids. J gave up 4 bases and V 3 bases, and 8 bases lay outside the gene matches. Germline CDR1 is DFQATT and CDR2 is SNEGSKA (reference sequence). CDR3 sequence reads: CSASRGPGGTEAFF. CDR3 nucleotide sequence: TGCAGTGCTAGTAGAGGGCCAGGGGGCACTGAAGCTTTCTTT.

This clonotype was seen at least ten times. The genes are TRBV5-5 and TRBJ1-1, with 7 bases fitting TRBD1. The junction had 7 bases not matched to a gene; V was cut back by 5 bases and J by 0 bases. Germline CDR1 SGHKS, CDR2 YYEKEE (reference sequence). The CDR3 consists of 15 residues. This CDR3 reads CASRRQGQLNTEAFF. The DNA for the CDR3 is TGTGCCAGCAGGCGACAGGGACAGTTGAACACTGAAGCTTTCTTT. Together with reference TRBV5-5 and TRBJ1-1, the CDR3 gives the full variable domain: DAGVTQSPTHLIKTRGQQVTLRCSPISGHKSVSWYQQVLGQGPQFIFQYYEKEERGRGNFPDRFSARQFPNYSSELNVNALLLGDSALYLCASRRQGQLNTEAFFGQGTRLTVV.

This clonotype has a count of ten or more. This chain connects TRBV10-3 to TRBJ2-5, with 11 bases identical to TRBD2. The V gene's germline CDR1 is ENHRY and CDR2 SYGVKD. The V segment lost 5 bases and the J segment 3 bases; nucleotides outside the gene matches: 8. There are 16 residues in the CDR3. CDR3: CAISHLGTSGKETQYF. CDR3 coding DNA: TGTGCCATCAGTCACCTGGGGACTAGCGGTAAAGAGACCCAGTACTTC.

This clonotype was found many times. The CDR3 reads CATRGGIRSNQPQHF. The CDR3 nucleotides are TGCGCCACACGGGGAGGGATTAGGAGCAATCAGCCCCAGCATTTT. V is TRBV5-1 and J is TRBJ1-5, with D hard to call. Germline CDR1 and CDR2: SGHRS and YFSETQ. V was pared by 9 bases and J by 1 base, with 17 bases between. The CDR3 is 15 amino acids.

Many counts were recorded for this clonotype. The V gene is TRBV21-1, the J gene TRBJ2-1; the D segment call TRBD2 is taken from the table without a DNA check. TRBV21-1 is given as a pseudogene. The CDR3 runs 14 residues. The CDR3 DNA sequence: TGTGCCAGCAGCAAAGAGGGCGGGAACCATGAGCAGTTCTTC. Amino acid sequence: CASSKEGGNHEQFF.

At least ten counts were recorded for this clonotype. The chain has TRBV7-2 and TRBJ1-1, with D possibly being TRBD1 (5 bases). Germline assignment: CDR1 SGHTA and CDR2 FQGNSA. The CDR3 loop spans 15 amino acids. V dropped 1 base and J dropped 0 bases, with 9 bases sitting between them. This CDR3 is CASSLGGGMNTEAFF. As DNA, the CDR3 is TGTGCCAGCAGCTTAGGCGGGGGGATGAACACTGAAGCTTTCTTT.

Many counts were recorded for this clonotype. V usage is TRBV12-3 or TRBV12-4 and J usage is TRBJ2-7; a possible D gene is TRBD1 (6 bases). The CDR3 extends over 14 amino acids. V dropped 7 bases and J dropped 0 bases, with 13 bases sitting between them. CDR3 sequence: CASNDRDNSYEQYF. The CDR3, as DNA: TGTGCCAGCAACGACCGGGACAACTCCTACGAGCAGTACTTC.

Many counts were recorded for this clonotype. The CDR3 bases are TGTGCCAGCAGCCAAGGGCGGGGGGGCTCCTACGAGCAGTACTTC. Its protein product is CASSQGRGGSYEQYF. The genes are TRBV14 and TRBJ2-7; 9 bases line up with TRBD2. Germline trimming cut 1 base from V and 0 bases from J; bases unmatched to any gene: 1. In germline, CDR1 is SGHDN, CDR2 FVKESK. The CDR3 contains 15 residues.

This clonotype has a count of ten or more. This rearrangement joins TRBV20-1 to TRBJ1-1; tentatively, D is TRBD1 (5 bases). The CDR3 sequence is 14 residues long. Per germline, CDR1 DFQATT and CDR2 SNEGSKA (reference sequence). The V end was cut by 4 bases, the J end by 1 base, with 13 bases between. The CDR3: CSATQRQPNTEAFF. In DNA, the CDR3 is TGCAGTGCTACTCAACGACAGCCGAACACTGAAGCTTTCTTT.

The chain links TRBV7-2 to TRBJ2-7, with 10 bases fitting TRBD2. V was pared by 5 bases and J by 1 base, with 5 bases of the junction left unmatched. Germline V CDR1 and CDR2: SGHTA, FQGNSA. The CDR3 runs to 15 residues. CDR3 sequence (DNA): TGTGCCAGCAGCGGGGGACTAGCGCTTTCCTACGAGCAGTACTTC. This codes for CASSGGLALSYEQYF.

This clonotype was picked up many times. CDR3 sequence: CASSLGQGGGEQFF. The CDR3 region has the DNA TGTGCCAGCTCACTTGGACAGGGTGGCGGTGAGCAGTTCTTC. The V and J genes are TRBV18 and TRBJ2-1, with 8 nucleotides matching TRBD1. Germline V gives CDR1 KGHSH, CDR2 LQKENI. Trimming at V came to 4 bases and at J to 9 bases, leaving 8 bases not matched to a gene. This CDR3 is 14 amino acids long.

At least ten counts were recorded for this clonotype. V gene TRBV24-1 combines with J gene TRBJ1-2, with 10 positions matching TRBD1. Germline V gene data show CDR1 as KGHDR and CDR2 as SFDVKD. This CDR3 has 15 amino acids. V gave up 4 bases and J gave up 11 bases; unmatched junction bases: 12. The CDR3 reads CATSDSLTGGKAYTF. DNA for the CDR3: TGTGCCACCAGTGACTCCCTGACAGGGGGCAAGGCATACACCTTC.

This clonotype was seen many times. The CDR3 spells CASRPFVPGNTEAFF. For the CDR3, the DNA is TGTGCCAGCAGGCCCTTCGTCCCTGGGAACACTGAAGCTTTCTTT. The rearrangement joins TRBV27 to TRBJ1-1; the D is unclear. The CDR3 runs to 15 residues. V gave up 6 bases and J gave up 1 base, with 15 bases separating them. From germline, CDR1 is MNHEY and CDR2 SMNVEV (reference sequence).

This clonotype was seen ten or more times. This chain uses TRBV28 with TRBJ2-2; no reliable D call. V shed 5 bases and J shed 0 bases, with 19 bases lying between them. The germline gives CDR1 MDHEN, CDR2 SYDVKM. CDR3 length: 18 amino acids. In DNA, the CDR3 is TGTGCCAGCAGTCCCCCGTGGTTTGAGCGATCGAACACCGGGGAGCTGTTTTTT. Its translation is CASSPPWFERSNTGELFF. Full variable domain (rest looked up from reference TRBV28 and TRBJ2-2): DVKVTQSSRYLVKRTGEKVFLECVQDMDHENMFWYRQDPGLGLRLIYFSYDVKMKEKGDIPEGYSVSREKKERFSLILESASTNQTSMYLCASSPPWFERSNTGELFFGEGSRLTVL.

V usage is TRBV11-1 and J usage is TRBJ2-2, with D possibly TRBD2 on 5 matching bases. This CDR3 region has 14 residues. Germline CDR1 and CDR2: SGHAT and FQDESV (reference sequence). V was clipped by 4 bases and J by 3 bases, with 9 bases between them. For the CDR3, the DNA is TGTGCCAGCAGCTCGGACTTCCACACCGGGGAGCTGTTTTTT. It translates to CASSSDFHTGELFF.

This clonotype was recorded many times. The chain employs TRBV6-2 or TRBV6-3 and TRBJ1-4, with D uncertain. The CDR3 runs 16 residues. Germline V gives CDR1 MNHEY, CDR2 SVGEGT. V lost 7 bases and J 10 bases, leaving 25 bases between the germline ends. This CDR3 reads CASTEPGPGRFGKLFF. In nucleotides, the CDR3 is TGTGCCAGCACCGAGCCGGGTCCTGGGCGTTTCGGAAAACTGTTTTTT.